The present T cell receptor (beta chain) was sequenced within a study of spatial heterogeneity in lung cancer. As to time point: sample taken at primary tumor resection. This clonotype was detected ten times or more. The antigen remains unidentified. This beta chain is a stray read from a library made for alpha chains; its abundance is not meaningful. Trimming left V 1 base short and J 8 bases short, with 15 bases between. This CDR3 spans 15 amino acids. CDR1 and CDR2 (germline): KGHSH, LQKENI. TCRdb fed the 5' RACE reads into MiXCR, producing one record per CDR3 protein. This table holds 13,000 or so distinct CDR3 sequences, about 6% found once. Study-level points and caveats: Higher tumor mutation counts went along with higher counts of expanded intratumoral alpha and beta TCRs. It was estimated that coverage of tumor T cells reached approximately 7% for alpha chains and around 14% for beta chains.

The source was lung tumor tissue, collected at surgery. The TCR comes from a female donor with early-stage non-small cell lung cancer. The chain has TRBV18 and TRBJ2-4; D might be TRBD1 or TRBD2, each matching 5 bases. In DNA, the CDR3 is TGTGCCAGCTCACCACTTGAGAGGGGCTGGGACATTCAGTACTTC. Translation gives CASSPLERGWDIQYF.